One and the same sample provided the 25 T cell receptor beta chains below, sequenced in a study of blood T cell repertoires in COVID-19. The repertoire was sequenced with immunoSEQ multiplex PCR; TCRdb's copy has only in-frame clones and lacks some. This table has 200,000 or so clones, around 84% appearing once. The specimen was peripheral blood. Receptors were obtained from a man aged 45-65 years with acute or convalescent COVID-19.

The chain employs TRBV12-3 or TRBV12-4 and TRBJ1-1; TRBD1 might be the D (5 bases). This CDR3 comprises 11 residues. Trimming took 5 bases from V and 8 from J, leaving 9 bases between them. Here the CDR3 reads CASSARQEAFF. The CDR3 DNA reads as TGTGCCAGCAGTGCCCGACAGGAAGCTTTCTTT.

Here the CDR3 reads CASSQVGGQGSYEQYF. The DNA of the CDR3 is TGTGCCAGCAGCCAAGTAGGGGGACAGGGTTCCTACGAGCAGTACTTC. The V gene is TRBV3-1 (or the pseudogene TRBV3-2), the J gene TRBJ2-7; 9 bases match TRBD1. V lost 1 base and J lost 1; bases outside the gene matches: 5. Per germline, CDR1 LGHDT and CDR2 YNNKEL (reference sequence). The CDR3 is 16 residues long.

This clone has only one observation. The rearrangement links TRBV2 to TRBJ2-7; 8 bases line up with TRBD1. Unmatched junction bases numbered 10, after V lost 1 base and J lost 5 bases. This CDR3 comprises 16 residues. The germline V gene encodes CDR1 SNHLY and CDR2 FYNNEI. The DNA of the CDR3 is TGTGCCAGCAGTGAAGGGAAAAGGACAGGGCTACACGAGCAGTACTTC. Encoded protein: CASSEGKRTGLHEQYF.

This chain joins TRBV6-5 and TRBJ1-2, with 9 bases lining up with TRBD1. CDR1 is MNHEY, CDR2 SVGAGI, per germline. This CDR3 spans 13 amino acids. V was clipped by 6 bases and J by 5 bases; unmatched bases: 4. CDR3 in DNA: TGTGCCAGCAGACCGGGACAGGGTTATGGCTACACCTTC. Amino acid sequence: CASRPGQGYGYTF.

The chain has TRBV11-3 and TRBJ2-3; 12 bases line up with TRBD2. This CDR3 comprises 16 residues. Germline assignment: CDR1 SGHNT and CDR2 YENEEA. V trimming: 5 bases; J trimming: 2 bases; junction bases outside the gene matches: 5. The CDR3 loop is CASSTTSGGFTDTQYF. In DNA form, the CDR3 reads TGTGCCAGCAGCACCACTAGCGGGGGGTTCACAGATACGCAGTATTTT.

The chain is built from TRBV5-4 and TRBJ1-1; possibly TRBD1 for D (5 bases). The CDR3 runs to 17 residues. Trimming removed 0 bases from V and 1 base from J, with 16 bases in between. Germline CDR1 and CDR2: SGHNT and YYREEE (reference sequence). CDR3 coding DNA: TGTGCCAGCAGCTTGGGTTCTGGGAACGGGGGGAACACTGAAGCTTTCTTT. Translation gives CASSLGSGNGGNTEAFF.

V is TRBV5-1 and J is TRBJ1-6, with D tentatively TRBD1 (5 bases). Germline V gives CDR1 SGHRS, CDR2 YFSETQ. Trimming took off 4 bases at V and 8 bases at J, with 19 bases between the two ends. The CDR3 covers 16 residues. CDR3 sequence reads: CASSPHGGFGDSPLHF. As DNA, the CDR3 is TGCGCCAGCAGCCCCCATGGGGGGTTCGGTGATTCACCCCTCCACTTT.

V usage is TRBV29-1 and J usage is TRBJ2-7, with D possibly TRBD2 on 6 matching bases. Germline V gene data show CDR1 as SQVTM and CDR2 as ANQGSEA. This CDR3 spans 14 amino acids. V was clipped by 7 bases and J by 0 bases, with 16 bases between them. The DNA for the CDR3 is TGCAGCGCCGTTGGCGGGAAGGGCTCCTACGAGCAGTACTTC. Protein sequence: CSAVGGKGSYEQYF.

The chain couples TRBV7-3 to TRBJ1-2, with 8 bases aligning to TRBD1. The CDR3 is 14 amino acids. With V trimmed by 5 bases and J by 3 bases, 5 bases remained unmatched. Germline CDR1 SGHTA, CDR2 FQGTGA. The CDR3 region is CASSPGGSHYGYTF. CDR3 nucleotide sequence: TGTGCCAGCAGCCCAGGGGGCTCCCACTATGGCTACACCTTC.

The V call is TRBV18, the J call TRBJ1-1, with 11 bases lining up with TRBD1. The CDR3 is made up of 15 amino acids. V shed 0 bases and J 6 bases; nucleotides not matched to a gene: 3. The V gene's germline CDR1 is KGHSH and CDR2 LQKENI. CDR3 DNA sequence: TGTGCCAGCTCACCACCGGGACAGGGGGGCCCTGAAGCTTTCTTT. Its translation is CASSPPGQGGPEAFF.

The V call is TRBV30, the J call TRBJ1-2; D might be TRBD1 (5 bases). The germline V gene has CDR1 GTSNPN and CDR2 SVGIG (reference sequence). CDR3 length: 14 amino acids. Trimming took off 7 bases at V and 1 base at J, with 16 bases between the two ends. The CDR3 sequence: CASRRQGLNYGYTF. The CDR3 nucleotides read TGTGCCTCCCGACGGCAGGGACTTAACTATGGCTACACCTTC.

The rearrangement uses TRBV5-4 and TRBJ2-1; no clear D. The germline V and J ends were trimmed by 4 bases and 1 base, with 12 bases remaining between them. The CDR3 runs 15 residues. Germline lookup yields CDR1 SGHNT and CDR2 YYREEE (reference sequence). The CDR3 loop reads CASSRQSNSYNEQFF. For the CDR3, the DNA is TGTGCCAGCAGCCGACAAAGCAATTCCTACAATGAGCAGTTCTTC.

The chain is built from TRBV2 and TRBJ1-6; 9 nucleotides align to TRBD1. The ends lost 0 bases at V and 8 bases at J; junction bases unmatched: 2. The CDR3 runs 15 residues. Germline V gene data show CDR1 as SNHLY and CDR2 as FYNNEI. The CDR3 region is CASSEAGQGDSPLHF. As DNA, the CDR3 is TGTGCCAGCAGTGAAGCGGGACAGGGTGATTCACCCCTCCACTTT.

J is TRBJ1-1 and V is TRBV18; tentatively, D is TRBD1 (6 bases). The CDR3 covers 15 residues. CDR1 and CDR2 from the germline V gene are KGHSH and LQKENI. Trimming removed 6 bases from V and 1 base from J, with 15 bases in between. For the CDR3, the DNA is TGTGCCAGCTCGCTAAACAGGGATACGAACACTGAAGCTTTCTTT. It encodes CASSLNRDTNTEAFF.

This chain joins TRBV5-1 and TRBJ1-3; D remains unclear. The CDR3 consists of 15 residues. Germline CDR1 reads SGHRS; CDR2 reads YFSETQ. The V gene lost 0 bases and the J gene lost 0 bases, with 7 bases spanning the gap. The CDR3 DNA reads TGCGCCAGCAGCTTGGGACACCTCTCTGGAAACACCATATATTTT. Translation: CASSLGHLSGNTIYF.

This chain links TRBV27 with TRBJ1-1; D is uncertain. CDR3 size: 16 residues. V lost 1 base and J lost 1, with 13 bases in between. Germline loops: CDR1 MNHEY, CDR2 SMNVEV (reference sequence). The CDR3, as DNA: TGTGCCAGCAGTTTATTTATCGGGGTGGAGAACACTGAAGCTTTCTTT. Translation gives CASSLFIGVENTEAFF.

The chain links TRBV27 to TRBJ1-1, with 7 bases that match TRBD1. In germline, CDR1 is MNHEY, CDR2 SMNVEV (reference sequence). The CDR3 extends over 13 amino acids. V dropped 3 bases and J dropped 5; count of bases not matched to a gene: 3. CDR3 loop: CASSLKGATEAFF. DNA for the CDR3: TGTGCCAGCAGTTTGAAGGGGGCTACTGAAGCTTTCTTT.

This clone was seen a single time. This CDR3 reads CASSLPLLYGYTF. CDR3 bases: TGTGCCAGCAGCTTGCCCCTCCTCTATGGCTACACCTTC. This chain connects TRBV5-6 to TRBJ1-2; D is uncertain. With 1 base removed from V and 4 bases from J, the gap between germline ends came to 8 bases. Germline CDR1 and CDR2: SGHDT and YYEEEE. This CDR3 spans 13 amino acids.

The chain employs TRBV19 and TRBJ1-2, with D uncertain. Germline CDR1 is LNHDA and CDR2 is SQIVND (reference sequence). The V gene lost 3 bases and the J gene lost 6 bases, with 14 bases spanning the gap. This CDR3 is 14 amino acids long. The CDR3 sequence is CASSMGGLNDGYTF. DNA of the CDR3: TGTGCCAGTAGTATGGGAGGGTTGAACGATGGCTACACCTTC. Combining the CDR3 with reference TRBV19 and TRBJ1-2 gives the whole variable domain DGGITQSPKYLFRKEGQNVTLSCEQNLNHDAMYWYRQDPGQGLRLIYYSQIVNDFQKGDIAEGYSVSREKKESFPLTVTSAQKNPTAFYLCASSMGGLNDGYTFGSGTRLTVV.

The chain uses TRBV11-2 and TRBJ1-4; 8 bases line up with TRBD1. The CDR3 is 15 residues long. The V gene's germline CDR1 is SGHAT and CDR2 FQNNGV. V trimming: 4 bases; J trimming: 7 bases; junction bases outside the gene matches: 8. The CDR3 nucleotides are TGTGCCAGCAGCTCGTACAGGGGGAGTGCTGAAAAACTGTTTTTT. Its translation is CASSSYRGSAEKLFF.

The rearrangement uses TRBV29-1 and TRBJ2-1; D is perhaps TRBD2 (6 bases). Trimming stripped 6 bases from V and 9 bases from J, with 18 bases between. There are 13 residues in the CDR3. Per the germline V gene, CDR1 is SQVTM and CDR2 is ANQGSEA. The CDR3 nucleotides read TGCAGCGTGGAACCTTTCAGGAGGGGTGAGCAGTTCTTC. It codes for CSVEPFRRGEQFF.

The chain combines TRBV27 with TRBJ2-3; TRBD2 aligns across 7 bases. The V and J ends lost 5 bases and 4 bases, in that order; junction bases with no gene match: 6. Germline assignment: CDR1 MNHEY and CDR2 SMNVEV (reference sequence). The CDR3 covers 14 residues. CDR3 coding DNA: TGTGCCAGCAGTCCCGGACTAGTCGCAGATACGCAGTATTTT. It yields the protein CASSPGLVADTQYF.

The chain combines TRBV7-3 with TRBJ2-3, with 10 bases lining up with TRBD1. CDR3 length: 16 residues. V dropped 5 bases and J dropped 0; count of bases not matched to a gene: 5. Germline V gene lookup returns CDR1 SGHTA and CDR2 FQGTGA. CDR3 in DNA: TGTGCCAGCAGCCTAGGGGACAGGGGTAGCACAGATACGCAGTATTTT. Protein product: CASSLGDRGSTDTQYF.

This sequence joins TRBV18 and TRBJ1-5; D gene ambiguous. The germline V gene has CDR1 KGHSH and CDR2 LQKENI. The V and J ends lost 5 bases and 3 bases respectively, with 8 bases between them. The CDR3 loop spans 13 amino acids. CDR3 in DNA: TGTGCCAGCTCAACCCGGGACAATCAGCCCCAGCATTTT. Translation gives CASSTRDNQPQHF. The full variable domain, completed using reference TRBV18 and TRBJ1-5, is NAGVMQNPRHLVRRRGQEARLRCSPMKGHSHVYWYRQLPEEGLKFMVYLQKENIIDESGMPKERFSAEFPKEGPSILRIQQVVRGDSAAYFCASSTRDNQPQHFGDGTRLSIL.

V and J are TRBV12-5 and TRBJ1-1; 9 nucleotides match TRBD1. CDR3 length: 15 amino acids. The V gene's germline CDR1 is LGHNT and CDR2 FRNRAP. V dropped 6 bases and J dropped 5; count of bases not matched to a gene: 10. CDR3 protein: CASGSPSTGGTEAFF. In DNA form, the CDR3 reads TGTGCTAGTGGCTCCCCGTCGACAGGGGGGACTGAAGCTTTCTTT.